These 31 T cell receptor beta chains were all obtained from the same sample, sequenced in a study of neoadjuvant anti-PD-1 for oral cavity cancer. Time point reported: after neoadjuvant nivolumab, at surgical resection. Sequencing used immunoSEQ multiplex PCR; TCRdb keeps in-frame clones, though not all of them. The sample lists 20,000 to 30,000 clones; about 26% were seen once. Sequences were derived from tumor tissue, sampled after nivolumab (anti-PD-1) treatment. Receptors originate from a person aged 40 to 85 with oral cavity squamous cell carcinoma.

The table lists this clone with many counts. This sequence joins TRBV7-9 and TRBJ2-5; D perhaps matches TRBD2 (6 bases). V was cut by 5 bases and J by 5 bases, with 9 bases left in between. Germline V gives CDR1 SEHNR, CDR2 FQNEAQ (reference sequence). The CDR3 totals 12 residues. Here the CDR3 DNA reads TGTGCCAGCAGCCAGGAGGGGGAGACCCAGTACTTC. It codes for CASSQEGETQYF.

This clone was detected only a few times. This chain joins TRBV2 and TRBJ1-2; D not certain. Trimming pared 6 bases from V and 4 bases from J, leaving 15 bases between. Germline V gene lookup returns CDR1 SNHLY and CDR2 FYNNEI. CDR3 length: 14 amino acids. The CDR3 reads CASREPHRVYGYTF. The CDR3 region has the DNA TGTGCCAGCAGGGAGCCTCACAGAGTCTATGGCTACACCTTC.

There are a few counts of this clone. The chain combines TRBV5-4 with TRBJ2-7; D ambiguous. Germline V gene data show CDR1 as SGHNT and CDR2 as YYREEE (reference sequence). V lost 0 bases and J lost 2, with 9 bases in between. The CDR3 loop spans 14 amino acids. The CDR3 DNA reads as TGTGCCAGCAGCTTGGACGGTCCCACCTACGAGCAGTACTTC. Protein: CASSLDGPTYEQYF.

The V call is TRBV6-6, the J call TRBJ1-1, with D possibly matching TRBD1 (6 bases). The CDR3 has 15 residues. The germline V and J ends were trimmed by 4 bases and 3 bases, with 15 bases remaining between them. The V gene's germline CDR1 is MNHNY and CDR2 SVGAGI (reference sequence). In DNA, the CDR3 is TGTGCCAGCAGTTCCGGAGGGGGGCGAGACACTGAAGCTTTCTTT. This codes for CASSSGGGRDTEAFF.

V is TRBV11-1 and J is TRBJ2-7; the D is unclear. V lost 5 bases to trimming and J lost 4 bases, with 18 bases between them. CDR3 length equals 15 residues. Germline V lookup: CDR1 SGHAT, CDR2 FQDESV (reference sequence). The CDR3: CASSRHGRNGYEQYF. CDR3 sequence (DNA): TGTGCCAGCAGCCGCCACGGGCGGAACGGGTACGAGCAGTACTTC. The full variable domain, in which reference TRBV11-1 and TRBJ2-7 provide the parts outside the CDR3, is EAEVAQSPRYKITEKSQAVAFWCDPISGHATLYWYRQILGQGPELLVQFQDESVVDDSQLPKDRFSAERLKGVDSTLKIQPAELGDSAMYLCASSRHGRNGYEQYFGPGTRLTVT.

This clone has only one observation. The genes are TRBV9 and TRBJ2-3; D is possibly TRBD1 or TRBD2 (7 bases each). The CDR3 is made up of 15 amino acids. Trimming cost V 1 base and J 3 bases, with 12 bases left between them. Germline V gives CDR1 SGDLS, CDR2 YYNGEE. The CDR3 reads CASSVTGEGTDTQYF. The CDR3 bases are TGTGCCAGCAGCGTAACAGGGGAGGGGACAGATACGCAGTATTTT.

This sequence joins TRBV28 and TRBJ1-2; a weak D match, TRBD1 (5 bases). Trimming took off 6 bases at V and 0 bases at J, with 17 bases between the two ends. This CDR3 region has 16 residues. From germline, CDR1 is MDHEN and CDR2 SYDVKM. The CDR3 protein is CASSPLDRSANYGYTF. In nucleotides, the CDR3 is TGTGCCAGCAGCCCACTCGACAGATCAGCTAACTATGGCTACACCTTC.

This clone was detected only a few times. The chain has TRBV5-1 and TRBJ2-6; 9 nucleotides agree with TRBD1. From germline, CDR1 is SGHRS and CDR2 YFSETQ. The CDR3 runs to 16 residues. The trim removed 6 bases at V and 1 base at J, leaving 5 bases unmatched. CDR3 bases: TGCGCCAGCAAAAACAGGGGGCCGTCTGGGGCCAACGTCCTGACTTTC. This encodes CASKNRGPSGANVLTF.

This clone has more than one count but fewer than ten. The CDR3 is CASSLVPGGQVGASEQYF. In DNA form, the CDR3 reads TGTGCCAGCAGCTTGGTTCCTGGAGGGCAGGTCGGGGCGAGCGAGCAGTACTTC. The V and J genes are TRBV5-4 and TRBJ2-7, with a tentative D call TRBD2 (6 bases). The length of the CDR3 is 18 residues. With 0 bases removed from V and 6 bases from J, the gap between germline ends came to 25 bases. Per the germline V gene, CDR1 is SGHNT and CDR2 is YYREEE (reference sequence).

This rearrangement joins TRBV2 to TRBJ2-7; 9 positions match TRBD2. The junction had 3 bases not matched to a gene; V was cut back by 8 bases and J by 1 base. Germline CDR1 reads SNHLY; CDR2 reads FYNNEI. The CDR3 runs to 13 residues. DNA for the CDR3: TGTGCCAGCGCCAGCGGGGGGTCCTACGAGCAGTACTTC. Translated, it gives CASASGGSYEQYF. Drawing the rest from reference TRBV2 and TRBJ2-7, the complete variable domain is EPEVTQTPSHQVTQMGQEVILRCVPISNHLYFYWYRQILGQKVEFLVSFYNNEISEKSEIFDDQFSVERPDGSNFTLKIRSTKLEDSAMYFCASASGGSYEQYFGPGTRLTVT.

This clone turned up a few times. This chain links TRBV7-9 with TRBJ2-1; D is perhaps TRBD2 (6 bases). Germline V gives CDR1 SEHNR, CDR2 FQNEAQ (reference sequence). The CDR3 is 13 amino acids. The V end lost 6 bases, the J end lost 4 bases, and 10 bases lay between the germline ends. CDR3 bases: TGTGCCAGCAGACGGAGGGATTACAATGAGCAGTTCTTC. It encodes CASRRRDYNEQFF.

The V and J genes are TRBV7-9 and TRBJ1-2; D gene unclear. The CDR3 consists of 15 residues. Trimming shortened V by 2 bases and J by 0 bases, and 10 bases separated the two germline ends. Germline V gene lookup returns CDR1 SEHNR and CDR2 FQNEAQ (reference sequence). CDR3 residues: CASSLYARANYGYTF. The CDR3 DNA follows: TGTGCCAGCAGCTTATACGCCAGAGCTAACTATGGCTACACCTTC.

This clone appeared a few times. V usage is TRBV19 and J usage is TRBJ2-3; TRBD1 matches at 8 bases. The CDR3 is made up of 17 amino acids. CDR1 is LNHDA and CDR2 is SQIVND in the germline V gene (reference sequence). Trimming took 1 base from V and 1 from J; bases not matched to a gene: 7. Here the CDR3 DNA reads TGTGCCAGTAGTATAGTTGGTCACAGGGGGGGCACAGATACGCAGTATTTT. It codes for CASSIVGHRGGTDTQYF. Full variable domain (remainder filled in from reference TRBV19 and TRBJ2-3): DGGITQSPKYLFRKEGQNVTLSCEQNLNHDAMYWYRQDPGQGLRLIYYSQIVNDFQKGDIAEGYSVSREKKESFPLTVTSAQKNPTAFYLCASSIVGHRGGTDTQYFGPGTRLTVL.

This clone was counted only a few times. The gene calls are TRBV6-6 and TRBJ2-7; D is undetermined. Trimming removed 6 bases from V and 6 bases from J, with 12 bases in between. The CDR3 loop spans 12 amino acids. CDR1 and CDR2 (germline): MNHNY, SVGAGI (reference sequence). DNA for the CDR3: TGTGCCAGCAGGGAAGGAGTCTCCGAGCAGTACTTC. Protein product: CASREGVSEQYF.

The chain links TRBV6-4 to TRBJ2-7, with no clear D. Per germline, CDR1 MRHNA and CDR2 SNTAGT. The ends were cut back, 8 bases at V and 2 bases at J, with 1 base in the middle. This CDR3 has 9 residues. The CDR3 region is CASPYEQYF. The CDR3 region has the DNA TGTGCCAGCCCCTACGAGCAGTACTTC.

The V call is TRBV30, the J call TRBJ1-4, with TRBD1 as a possible D gene (6 bases). Trimming removed 1 base at V and 8 bases at J, with 17 bases between. The CDR3 spans 15 residues. CDR1 is GTSNPN and CDR2 is SVGIG in the germline V gene (reference sequence). CDR3 nucleotides: TGTGCCTGGAGTGAACGGCAGGGGAGGGGAGAAAAACTGTTTTTT. Protein: CAWSERQGRGEKLFF.

V gene TRBV4-2 combines with J gene TRBJ2-7; 8 bases fit TRBD1. Germline V gene data show CDR1 as LGHNA and CDR2 as YNFKEQ. CDR3 size: 13 residues. V shed 4 bases and J 6 bases; nucleotides not matched to a gene: 5. The CDR3 DNA follows: TGTGCCAGCAGCCCGGAAGACAGGGGCGAGCAGTACTTC. Translating it yields CASSPEDRGEQYF.

The chain recombines TRBV6-1 with TRBJ2-4, with unresolved D. Germline V gives CDR1 MNHNS, CDR2 SASEGT. The CDR3 length is 14 residues. V was shortened by 2 bases and J by 0 bases, with 5 bases between the two germline ends. This chain's CDR3 is CASSERGAKNIQYF. CDR3 DNA sequence: TGTGCCAGCAGTGAAAGAGGAGCCAAAAACATTCAGTACTTC.

This sequence joins TRBV5-1 and TRBJ2-1, with D hard to call. This CDR3 has 13 residues. The V end was cut by 0 bases, the J end by 3 bases, with 4 bases between. Germline CDR1 and CDR2: SGHRS and YFSETQ. This CDR3 reads CASSLGGYNEQFF. The DNA of the CDR3 is TGCGCCAGCAGCTTGGGCGGCTACAATGAGCAGTTCTTC.

At least ten counts were recorded for this clone. This chain joins TRBV7-2 and TRBJ1-2; D call uncertain. V was cut by 5 bases and J by 2 bases, with 9 bases left in between. This CDR3 is built from 13 residues. Germline V lookup: CDR1 SGHTA, CDR2 FQGNSA. The CDR3, as DNA: TGTGCCAGCAGCCCGAAGGGAAACTATGGCTACACCTTC. This sequence encodes CASSPKGNYGYTF.

The chain uses TRBV6-5 and TRBJ1-2, with TRBD1 matching over 8 bases. This CDR3 contains 15 residues. After removal of 6 bases from V and 10 bases from J, the junction contained 16 bases not matched to a gene. From germline, CDR1 is MNHEY and CDR2 SVGAGI. The CDR3 sequence: CASSLLAGGAGSYTF. The CDR3 bases are TGTGCCAGCAGCCTACTAGCAGGGGGCGCGGGGTCCTACACCTTC.

V and J are TRBV28 and TRBJ1-3, with a tentative D call TRBD1 (5 bases). CDR3 size: 17 residues. V shed 5 bases and J shed 5 bases, with 22 bases lying between them. The germline V gene encodes CDR1 MDHEN and CDR2 SYDVKM. In DNA, the CDR3 is TGTGCCAGCAGTACCGCCGGGACGGAGTTCCTTCGAAACACCATATATTTT. It specifies CASSTAGTEFLRNTIYF.

The rearrangement uses TRBV18 and TRBJ2-7, with 7 bases matching TRBD2. The CDR3 runs to 14 residues. V gave up 3 bases and J gave up 2 bases; unmatched junction bases: 4. The germline V gene has CDR1 KGHSH and CDR2 LQKENI. The CDR3 DNA is TGTGCCAGCTCACCGGAAAGCGGGGCCTACGAGCAGTACTTC. Translating gives CASSPESGAYEQYF.

CDR3 loop: CASSRREGGNQPQHF. The CDR3 DNA reads as TGTGCCAGTAGTAGGAGGGAAGGGGGCAATCAGCCCCAGCATTTT. The genes are TRBV19 and TRBJ1-5; D perhaps matches TRBD1 (5 bases). This CDR3 has 15 residues. Germline lookup yields CDR1 LNHDA and CDR2 SQIVND (reference sequence). The V end was cut by 4 bases, the J end by 2 bases, with 12 bases between.

This clone was recorded many times. This chain uses TRBV4-1 with TRBJ1-1; D is unresolved. Germline lookup yields CDR1 MGHRA and CDR2 YSYEKL. Deletions cut 1 base from V and 0 bases from J, with 9 bases between. This CDR3 is 15 amino acids long. CDR3 sequence: CASSQVGGMNTEAFF. CDR3 bases: TGCGCCAGCAGCCAAGTGGGAGGTATGAACACTGAAGCTTTCTTT.

The sample holds a few counts of this clone. V usage is TRBV7-2 and J usage is TRBJ2-7; no clear D. Germline CDR1 SGHTA, CDR2 FQGNSA. The CDR3 consists of 14 residues. The V gene lost 1 base and the J gene lost 2 bases, with 9 bases spanning the gap. The CDR3 coding sequence is TGTGCCAGCAGCTTAGTCCCAGGAGCCTACGAGCAGTACTTC. It is translated as CASSLVPGAYEQYF.

The genes are TRBV7-6 and TRBJ2-7; D might be TRBD1 (6 bases). Germline-derived CDR1 and CDR2 are SGHVS and FNYEAQ. The CDR3 length is 14 residues. With 1 base removed from V and 4 bases from J, the gap between germline ends came to 11 bases. DNA of the CDR3: TGTGCCAGCAGCTTAGAAGGACAGCAGTACGAGCAGTACTTC. Residues: CASSLEGQQYEQYF. Full variable domain (missing parts from reference TRBV7-6 and TRBJ2-7): GAGVSQSPRYKVTKRGQDVALRCDPISGHVSLYWYRQALGQGPEFLTYFNYEAQQDKSGLPNDRFSAERPEGSISTLTIQRTEQRDSAMYRCASSLEGQQYEQYFGPGTRLTVT.

On this clone itself: This CDR3 is also generated by other DNA sequences in the sample. This chain links TRBV28 with TRBJ2-3; TRBD2 might be the D (5 bases). The CDR3 length is 13 residues. V shed 3 bases and J shed 3 bases, with 7 bases lying between them. Germline V lookup: CDR1 MDHEN, CDR2 SYDVKM. The CDR3 spells CASSFGSTDTQYF. DNA of the CDR3: TGTGCCAGCAGTTTTGGGAGTACAGATACGCAGTATTTT. The full variable domain, completed using reference TRBV28 and TRBJ2-3, is DVKVTQSSRYLVKRTGEKVFLECVQDMDHENMFWYRQDPGLGLRLIYFSYDVKMKEKGDIPEGYSVSREKKERFSLILESASTNQTSMYLCASSFGSTDTQYFGPGTRLTVL.

The gene calls are TRBV19 and TRBJ1-5, with D unclear. Germline V CDR1 and CDR2: LNHDA, SQIVND (reference sequence). V was cut by 7 bases and J by 3 bases, with 7 bases left in between. CDR3 length: 12 residues. For the CDR3, the DNA is TGTGCCAGTATGTCGTTCAATCAGCCCCAGCATTTT. It is translated as CASMSFNQPQHF.

The chain is built from TRBV5-1 and TRBJ2-5; no clear D. The V end lost 2 bases, the J end lost 5 bases, and 13 bases lay between the germline ends. Per germline, CDR1 SGHRS and CDR2 YFSETQ. CDR3 length: 14 residues. The DNA of the CDR3 is TGCGCCAGCAGCTTTAACGGACCTCGGGAGACCCAGTACTTC. Translation gives CASSFNGPRETQYF.

This clone was seen a few times. The chain is built from TRBV6-6 and TRBJ1-5; D unresolved. The V and J ends lost 5 bases and 4 bases respectively, with 12 bases between them. This CDR3 has 14 amino acids. CDR1 and CDR2 (germline): MNHNY, SVGAGI (reference sequence). The DNA for the CDR3 is TGTGCCAGCAGTCCCTCGTTATCAAATCAGCCCCAGCATTTT. Encoded protein: CASSPSLSNQPQHF.